The 19 T cell receptor beta chains in this list originate from one sample, sequenced in a study of vaccination effects on CD4 cells after COVID-19. Using immunoSEQ multiplex PCR, the repertoire was profiled, and TCRdb retains in-frame clones only, with some absent. The sample holds about 74,000 clones; roughly 80% are singletons and the top ten take about 2.1%. Their antigen targets remain unknown. Scientists isolated CD4+ T cells after a roughly ten-day culture period ended. The source was CD4+ T cells from PBMCs cultured without peptide, collected before COVID-19 vaccination. These receptors originate from a human donor who received a COVID-19 vaccine.

The sample holds one count of this clone. The chain joins TRBV12-3 or TRBV12-4 to TRBJ1-2; weak D call: TRBD1 (5 bases). V was trimmed by 6 bases and J by 1 base, leaving 9 bases between them. The CDR3 sequence is 13 residues long. CDR3 nucleotide sequence: TGTGCCAGCAGCCGACAGATTAACTATGGCTACACCTTC. It yields the protein CASSRQINYGYTF.

The chain uses TRBV12-3 or TRBV12-4 and TRBJ2-5, with TRBD2 as a possible D gene (5 bases). This CDR3 has 13 residues. The V and J ends lost 7 bases and 5 bases respectively, with 14 bases between them. The chain's CDR3 is CASKVGPGETQYF. The CDR3 DNA reads as TGTGCCAGCAAAGTGGGCCCGGGGGAGACCCAGTACTTC.

The rearrangement links TRBV7-8 to TRBJ2-3; D is possibly TRBD1 (6 bases). V was clipped by 4 bases and J by 0 bases, with 8 bases between them. The CDR3 spans 14 residues. Germline V gives CDR1 SGHVS, CDR2 FQNEAQ. DNA for the CDR3: TGTGCCAGCAGCTCCAGGGGTAGCACAGATACGCAGTATTTT. It translates to CASSSRGSTDTQYF.

This chain joins TRBV30 and TRBJ1-2; TRBD1 agrees at 9 bases. The CDR3 is 15 amino acids. The V gene's germline CDR1 is GTSNPN and CDR2 SVGIG (reference sequence). The V and J ends lost 3 bases and 2 bases, in that order; junction bases with no gene match: 7. CDR3 in amino acids: CAWSFPGQGNYGYTF. The CDR3, as DNA: TGTGCCTGGAGCTTTCCGGGACAGGGAAACTATGGCTACACCTTC. Full variable domain (rest looked up from reference TRBV30 and TRBJ1-2): SQTIHQWPATLVQPVGSPLSLECTVEGTSNPNLYWYRQAAGRGLQLLFYSVGIGQISSEVPQNLSASRPQDRQFILSSKKLLLSDSGFYLCAWSFPGQGNYGYTFGSGTRLTVV.

The chain combines TRBV9 with TRBJ1-5, with D possibly being TRBD1 (5 bases). This CDR3 region has 15 residues. Per germline, CDR1 SGDLS and CDR2 YYNGEE. The V and J ends lost 3 bases and 0 bases respectively, with 10 bases between them. The CDR3 here is CASSADGHSNQPQHF. CDR3 coding DNA: TGTGCCAGCAGCGCGGACGGACATAGCAATCAGCCCCAGCATTTT.

The chain combines TRBV11-2 with TRBJ2-3; 7 nucleotides align to TRBD2. The germline V gene has CDR1 SGHAT and CDR2 FQNNGV. This CDR3 has 19 amino acids. The ends lost 4 bases at V and 6 bases at J; junction bases unmatched: 22. The CDR3 DNA follows: TGTGCCAGCAGCTCGAGACTAGGAGGGAGGGGTCGTCGTGCGGATACGCAGTATTTT. Translating it yields CASSSRLGGRGRRADTQYF. Full variable domain (missing parts from reference TRBV11-2 and TRBJ2-3): EAGVAQSPRYKIIEKRQSVAFWCNPISGHATLYWYQQILGQGPKLLIQFQNNGVVDDSQLPKDRFSAERLKGVDSTLKIQPAKLEDSAVYLCASSSRLGGRGRRADTQYFGPGTRLTVL.

The chain is built from TRBV10-2 and TRBJ2-7; D perhaps matches TRBD2 (5 bases). The CDR3 sequence is 11 residues long. CDR1 WSHSY and CDR2 SAAADI come from the germline V gene. The V end was cut by 9 bases, the J end by 4 bases, with 10 bases between. The CDR3 region is CASSAGYEQYV. The CDR3 nucleotides read TGCGCCAGTAGCGCAGGATACGAGCAGTACGTC.

This clone was observed a few times. The chain has TRBV4-1 and TRBJ1-2, with D unresolved. Trimming removed 11 bases at V and 7 bases at J, with 17 bases between. The V gene's germline CDR1 is MGHRA and CDR2 YSYEKL. The CDR3 loop spans 12 amino acids. The CDR3 DNA follows: TGCGCCTGTCGCTCCCCAGGTCGTGGCTACACCTTC. Its protein is CACRSPGRGYTF.

The rearrangement uses TRBV5-1 and TRBJ2-1, with a possible D match to TRBD2 (5 bases). This CDR3 is 15 amino acids long. Germline CDR1 is SGHRS and CDR2 is YFSETQ. The ends were cut back, 1 base at V and 4 bases at J, with 12 bases in the middle. CDR3 in DNA: TGCGCCAGCAGCTTGTTGCCAACGGGATACAATGAGCAGTTCTTC. Residues: CASSLLPTGYNEQFF. The full variable domain, with the rest looked up from reference TRBV5-1 and TRBJ2-1, is KAGVTQTPRYLIKTRGQQVTLSCSPISGHRSVSWYQQTPGQGLQFLFEYFSETQRNKGNFPGRFSGRQFSNSRSEMNVSTLELGDSALYLCASSLLPTGYNEQFFGPGTRLTVL.

The chain links TRBV6-5 to TRBJ1-1, with D unclear. This CDR3 region has 13 residues. Looked up from germline, CDR1 is MNHEY and CDR2 is SVGAGI. Trimming cost V 6 bases and J 1 base, with 9 bases left between them. The CDR3 DNA reads as TGTGCCAGCAGCCGCGACAAGAACACTGAAGCTTTCTTT. It yields the protein CASSRDKNTEAFF.

As to this clone: Germline is not matched at one junction end, which may reflect a read error. The chain employs TRBV2 and TRBJ1-2; D gene uncertain. CDR3 length: 15 residues. Per germline, CDR1 SNHLY and CDR2 FYNNEI. CDR3 DNA: TGTGCCAGAAGTGATTTAGGAGCTTCTAACTATGGCTACACCTTC. It specifies CARSDLGASNYGYTF.

The chain uses TRBV30 and TRBJ2-5; D unclear. This CDR3 region has 13 residues. The germline V gene has CDR1 GTSNPN and CDR2 SVGIG (reference sequence). V was shortened by 2 bases and J by 1 base, with 8 bases between the two germline ends. Here the CDR3 reads CAWSPGTQETQYF. The DNA for the CDR3 is TGTGCCTGGAGTCCGGGCACCCAAGAGACCCAGTACTTC.

The DNA for the CDR3 is TGTGCCAGCAGTCCCGGGATAGACTACAATGAGCAGTTCTTC. Translation gives CASSPGIDYNEQFF. This chain connects TRBV27 to TRBJ2-1; D may be TRBD2 (5 bases). The V end was cut by 5 bases, the J end by 3 bases, with 11 bases between. From germline, CDR1 is MNHEY and CDR2 SMNVEV (reference sequence). CDR3 size: 14 residues.

This clone was seen once. This rearrangement joins TRBV3-1 (or the pseudogene TRBV3-2) to TRBJ2-1; TRBD2 matches 8 bases. V dropped 0 bases and J dropped 3; count of bases not matched to a gene: 10. The V gene's germline CDR1 is LGHDT and CDR2 YNNKEL (reference sequence). The CDR3 spans 18 residues. The CDR3 nucleotides read TGTGCCAGCAGCCAAGATAGTACTAGCGGCGCCCTCTACAATGAGCAGTTCTTC. Protein sequence: CASSQDSTSGALYNEQFF.

This chain uses TRBV9 with TRBJ1-1; D gene uncertain. This CDR3 spans 13 amino acids. Germline V gene data show CDR1 as SGDLS and CDR2 as YYNGEE. The germline V and J ends were trimmed by 0 bases and 8 bases, with 11 bases remaining between them. CDR3 in amino acids: CASSVVAAGEAFF. CDR3 bases: TGTGCCAGCAGCGTAGTGGCCGCCGGGGAAGCTTTCTTT.

The gene calls are TRBV24-1 and TRBJ2-1; possibly TRBD1 for D (6 bases). Between the trimmed V and J ends, which lost 3 bases and 2 bases, there was a span of 13 bases. Per the germline V gene, CDR1 is KGHDR and CDR2 is SFDVKD. The CDR3 has 16 residues. CDR3 sequence: CATSDLRGGAYNEQFF. As DNA, the CDR3 is TGTGCCACCAGTGATCTCCGAGGGGGAGCCTACAATGAGCAGTTCTTC.

This chain uses TRBV27 with TRBJ1-1; 8 bases line up with TRBD1. This CDR3 has 16 amino acids. J gave up 3 bases and V 6 bases, and 12 bases lay outside the gene matches. Germline CDR1 and CDR2: MNHEY and SMNVEV (reference sequence). As DNA, the CDR3 is TGTGCCAGCAGACAGATGACAGGGGCGTGGTACACTGAAGCTTTCTTT. Residues: CASRQMTGAWYTEAFF.

The sample holds a few counts of this clone. The chain recombines TRBV5-1 with TRBJ1-2, with D possibly matching TRBD1 (5 bases). Germline CDR1 SGHRS, CDR2 YFSETQ. The V and J ends lost 4 bases and 4 bases respectively, with 14 bases between them. The CDR3 length is 14 residues. CDR3 amino acids: CASSRDPVGYGYTF. The CDR3 DNA reads TGCGCCAGCAGCCGGGACCCGGTGGGCTATGGCTACACCTTC.

The chain has TRBV6-5 and TRBJ2-1; 8 nucleotides agree with TRBD1. The CDR3 consists of 14 residues. The ends lost 9 bases at V and 2 bases at J; junction bases unmatched: 6. From germline, CDR1 is MNHEY and CDR2 SVGAGI. Here the CDR3 DNA reads TGTGCCAGTGCCGGGACAGGAGCCTACAATGAGCAGTTCTTC. It yields the protein CASAGTGAYNEQFF.